The clone carrying this TCR beta chain was observed a few times. Trimming removed 1 base from V and 10 bases from J, with 11 bases in between. The CDR3 has 14 amino acids. Germline V CDR1 and CDR2: SGHTA, FQGTGA. These data come from a study of patients and donors after allogeneic stem cell transplantation. TCRdb reprocessed the RT-PCR reads via MiXCR and lists one record per CDR3 protein. The sample has about 230,000 distinct CDR3 sequences, 14% seen once; the top ten hold around a tenth. V is TRBV7-3 and J is TRBJ1-6; D gene uncertain. The sequenced sample was blood, either unsorted or a sorted T cell fraction (not recorded which). The sequence was obtained from a human donor who was either an allogeneic HSCT recipient or a stem cell or donor lymphocyte infusion donor (not recorded which). It is not recorded whose cells these are; they may come from a transplant donor. CDR3 sequence (DNA): TGTGCCAGCAGCTTAAGTGGGCTCTTCTCACCCCTCCACTTT. Its translation: CASSLSGLFSPLHF.